This paragraph reports one TCR beta chain. Its antigen remains unknown. The repertoire was sequenced with immunoSEQ multiplex PCR; TCRdb's copy has only in-frame clones and lacks some. This table holds 450,000 to 550,000 clones, about 91% found once. The V and J ends lost 6 bases and 5 bases respectively, with 15 bases between them. Germline assignment: CDR1 MNHEY and CDR2 SVGAGI. There are 14 residues in the CDR3. The sample's treatment: approximately 18 received Ad26.COV2.S at low or high dose, single or two shots; about 5 received placebo; per-sample allocation not given. Day 63 after the first vaccine or placebo injection was the time point for sampling. An adult donor aged 18-55 years was enrolled in Boston. The record originates from a study of Ad26.COV2.S vaccination and SARS-CoV-2 variants. Study details: Among those in the COV1001 Ad26.COV2.S trial arm was the donor. Ad26.COV2.S was injected intramuscularly once or twice, 56 days apart.

Study conclusions and caveats: Substantial breadth was reportedly displayed by spike-specific CD8+ and CD4+ T cell responses after vaccination.

The material was peripheral blood, obtained in a trial of Ad26.COV2.S vaccine versus placebo. The TCR sequence derives from a person between 18 and 65 years old who received the Ad26.COV2.S COVID-19 vaccine or a placebo. The chain combines TRBV6-5 with TRBJ2-3; D is undetermined. The CDR3 DNA reads TGTGCCAGCAGCTCTTATAAAATGGAAGATACGCAGTATTTT. The encoded protein is CASSSYKMEDTQYF.